Listed here are 13 T cell receptor beta chains from one sample, sequenced in a study of cytomegalovirus exposure and HLA in healthy donors. Use of 60 Vbeta and 13 Jbeta primers characterized the PCR. Measured with immunoSEQ multiplex PCR; TCRdb has only the in-frame clones, and not every one. The table includes about 69,000 clones, roughly 74% detected once. Sequencing was performed on PBMCs. These receptors were collected from a woman aged 60-75 years in good health and CMV-seropositive.

The chain employs TRBV21-1 and TRBJ1-1; the D call of TRBD1 is as the table states it, not checked on the DNA. TRBV21-1 is an annotated pseudogene. CDR3 size: 17 residues. The CDR3, as DNA: TGTGCCAGCAGCAAAGAGGGGGGAGGGAGGGACAGGGGTGAAGCTTTCTTT. Protein: CASSKEGGGRDRGEAFF.

The CDR3 DNA sequence: TGTGCCTGGGGCGGACAGGGGCTATCGGATACGCAGTATTTT. Its translation is CAWGGQGLSDTQYF. The rearrangement uses TRBV30 and TRBJ2-3; 9 nucleotides line up with TRBD1. V trimming: 5 bases; J trimming: 6 bases; junction bases outside the gene matches: 9. This CDR3 region has 14 residues. Germline loops: CDR1 GTSNPN, CDR2 SVGIG (reference sequence).

V is TRBV5-1 and J is TRBJ2-3; D may be TRBD2 (6 bases). Germline CDR1 and CDR2: SGHRS and YFSETQ. V lost 4 bases and J 5 bases, leaving 14 bases between the germline ends. CDR3 length: 14 amino acids. The CDR3 protein is CASSGGNLRDTQYF. The CDR3 region has the DNA TGCGCCAGCAGCGGAGGGAACCTGCGAGATACGCAGTATTTT.

This chain uses TRBV11-2 with TRBJ2-1, with 7 nucleotides matching TRBD2. In germline, CDR1 is SGHAT, CDR2 FQNNGV. Unmatched junction bases numbered 3, after V lost 2 bases and J lost 5 bases. The CDR3 totals 14 residues. The CDR3 sequence: CASSLSRGNNEQFF. CDR3 nucleotides: TGTGCCAGCAGCTTATCGCGGGGGAACAATGAGCAGTTCTTC. The whole variable domain, remainder taken from reference TRBV11-2 and TRBJ2-1, is EAGVAQSPRYKIIEKRQSVAFWCNPISGHATLYWYQQILGQGPKLLIQFQNNGVVDDSQLPKDRFSAERLKGVDSTLKIQPAKLEDSAVYLCASSLSRGNNEQFFGPGTRLTVL.

For the CDR3, the DNA is TGTGCCTGGAGTGTATATGGAAACACCATATATTTT. Protein: CAWSVYGNTIYF. The rearrangement joins TRBV30 to TRBJ1-3; D is uncertain. The CDR3 has 12 residues. The V end was cut by 0 bases, the J end by 3 bases, with 3 bases between. Per germline, CDR1 GTSNPN and CDR2 SVGIG (reference sequence).

This chain links TRBV10-3 with TRBJ1-1, with a possible D match to TRBD1 (6 bases). Germline lookup yields CDR1 ENHRY and CDR2 SYGVKD. V lost 6 bases and J 0 bases, leaving 8 bases between the germline ends. This CDR3 is 13 amino acids long. The CDR3 loop reads CAIRGGMNTEAFF. Here the CDR3 DNA reads TGTGCCATCAGAGGGGGAATGAACACTGAAGCTTTCTTT.

This clone was counted a few times. This chain joins TRBV9 and TRBJ2-5; possible D gene TRBD1, 6 bases. V lost 4 bases, J lost 1 base, and 14 bases lay in between. Germline V gives CDR1 SGDLS, CDR2 YYNGEE. This CDR3 spans 15 amino acids. Written as DNA, the CDR3 is TGTGCCAGCAGCCCGGCCGGGACACCCCAAGAGACCCAGTACTTC. Translation gives CASSPAGTPQETQYF.

V is TRBV5-1 and J is TRBJ1-2; 7 bases map to TRBD1. CDR1 SGHRS and CDR2 YFSETQ come from the germline V gene. The CDR3 is made up of 15 amino acids. V lost 1 base and J lost 6; bases outside the gene matches: 9. The CDR3 is CASSLLGQANDGYTF. The DNA of the CDR3 is TGCGCCAGCAGCTTGCTAGGACAGGCAAATGATGGCTACACCTTC.

This chain uses TRBV2 with TRBJ1-2, with TRBD1 matching over 7 bases. The V and J ends lost 2 bases and 4 bases, in that order; junction bases with no gene match: 4. Germline-derived CDR1 and CDR2 are SNHLY and FYNNEI. The CDR3 runs 14 residues. The DNA for the CDR3 is TGTGCCAGCAGTGAATTTGCAGGGGGCTATGGCTACACCTTC. Translated: CASSEFAGGYGYTF.

The chain joins TRBV4-2 to TRBJ1-3; D gene unclear. This CDR3 is built from 15 residues. The V gene lost 0 bases and the J gene lost 4 bases, with 10 bases spanning the gap. Germline loops: CDR1 LGHNA, CDR2 YNFKEQ. Here the CDR3 reads CASSQDLTSGNTIYF. In DNA form, the CDR3 reads TGTGCCAGCAGCCAAGATTTGACATCAGGAAACACCATATATTTT.

In the case of this clone: The same CDR3 also results from other DNA sequences found in this sample. The chain links TRBV5-1 to TRBJ1-4, with 8 bases fitting TRBD1. The V gene end was trimmed by 4 bases and the J gene end by 6 bases; junction bases not matched to a gene: 5. There are 14 residues in the CDR3. The germline V gene encodes CDR1 SGHRS and CDR2 YFSETQ. CDR3 residues: CASSSGTGDEKLFF. In nucleotides, the CDR3 is TGCGCCAGCAGCAGCGGGACAGGAGATGAAAAACTGTTTTTT.

The chain links TRBV7-8 to TRBJ1-2; D possibly corresponds to TRBD1 (6 bases). The V end was cut by 6 bases, the J end by 7 bases, with 18 bases between. CDR3 length: 14 residues. From germline, CDR1 is SGHVS and CDR2 FQNEAQ. The CDR3 nucleotides are TGTGCCAGCAGTGCCCCACAGGGAAGAGGTGGCTACACCTTC. This encodes CASSAPQGRGGYTF. Supplemented by reference TRBV7-8 and TRBJ1-2, the full variable domain reads GAGVSQSPRYKVAKRGQDVALRCDPISGHVSLFWYQQALGQGPEFLTYFQNEAQLDKSGLPSDRFFAERPEGSVSTLKIQRTQQEDSAVYLCASSAPQGRGGYTFGSGTRLTVV.

The rearrangement joins TRBV11-3 to TRBJ2-3; D may be TRBD1 (5 bases). V was pared by 5 bases and J by 6 bases, with 9 bases between. The germline CDR1 and CDR2 sequences are SGHNT and YENEEA. The CDR3 is 12 residues long. CDR3 loop: CASSPKGDTQYF. The DNA for the CDR3 is TGTGCCAGCAGCCCTAAGGGGGATACGCAGTATTTT.